The present TCR beta chain was sequenced within a study of blood T cell repertoires in COVID-19 (TCRdb year 2020). Regarding the complete study: The collaborator samples originated in the United States, Italy and Spain and spanned the acute and convalescent phases of COVID-19. The prospective study material was composed of cDNA or gDNA derived from T cells, B-cell-depleted T cells, or PBMCs. Deeply sampled blood TCRbeta repertoires from subjects exposed to, actively infected with, or recovered from COVID-19 were included in the dataset. The repertoires were released in a freely available public database meant as a resource for research on the immune response to SARS-CoV-2. The samples were drawn from two sources: the first 160 participants of the ongoing ImmuneRACE study, and 1,200 or so subjects contributed by 6 global collaborators. A de-identified subject ID, COVID-19 status, age in years and sex were almost always included in the sample metadata. Where HLA class I and class II types were available, the types were taken from metadata supplied by the sample provider, not from assay-based typing.

TCRbeta CDR3 regions were amplified from genomic DNA using the immunoSEQ Assay, a bias-controlled multiplex PCR. In the original analysis: Nucleated cell counts per sample were estimated from amplification of reference gene primers within the assay. To quantify the absolute abundance of each unique TCRbeta CDR3 rearrangement, sequence reads were collapsed and filtered. Productive Simpson clonality was computed per sample as the square root of Simpson's diversity index over productive rearrangements. TCRdb provides this immuneACCESS table in a form limited to in-frame rearrangements. Some clones are lacking; in checked studies, under half of them reflect an unresolved V gene, and why the rest are absent is not known. V, J and clone size reflect that table, while D and trimming were determined from the DNA. Present in this sample are about 440,000 clones, roughly 88% of which were seen just once. The top ten clonotypes cover around 12% of the sample.

According to the germline V gene, CDR1 reads MNHEY and CDR2 reads SVGAGI. The CDR3 holds 13 amino acids from the cysteine to the phenylalanine. CDR3 DNA only is kept here, 39 bases in frame from base 1. The junction shows trimming of 5 bases on V and 7 bases on J, and the gene matches do not reach 5 bases of it. On the study overall, not on this receptor specifically: The amount of clinical and demographic metadata varied by source and participant and was provided uncurated.

Notes on this clone: The antigen it binds to is not known. Per-nucleotide qualities are absent, and no much larger clonotype sits a single base away.

At one collaborating source in Seattle, patients were enrolled during active infection and were followed longitudinally through the course of disease. The collaborating institutions used their own protocols to collect whole blood in K2EDTA tubes. For TCRbeta analysis, collaborators shipped samples as frozen whole blood, isolated PBMCs, or DNA extracted from either of those sample types. This clonotype was sampled from a woman between 45 and 60 years old with COVID-19, enrolled during active disease. The sequence is built from TRBV6-5 and TRBJ1-2, with TRBD1 identical over 9 junction bases. Source material: peripheral blood. In nucleotide form, the sequence is TGTGCCAGCAGTCCACAGGGGGCAGGTGGCTACACCTTC. Translated, this is CASSPQGAGGYTF.